Below are 5 T cell receptor beta chains sequenced from a single sample in a study of OX40 agonist ivuxolimab in advanced cancers. Clones were read by immunoSEQ multiplex PCR, and TCRdb kept only the in-frame ones, dropping some. Of under 95,000 clones listed, around 88% are singletons. Specimen: CD4+ or CD8+ T cells sorted from blood, collected in a trial of the OX40 agonist ivuxolimab. Every receptor here comes from an adult with an advanced solid tumor such as melanoma, head and neck, liver or kidney cancer.

The rearrangement links TRBV7-2 to TRBJ1-1; TRBD1 aligns across 8 bases. Germline V gene lookup returns CDR1 SGHTA and CDR2 FQGNSA. With 0 bases clipped from V and 1 base from J, the junction kept 7 bases outside the gene matches. The CDR3 contains 17 residues. The CDR3 region is CASSLAGQGGGNTEAFF. CDR3 nucleotides: TGTGCCAGCAGCTTAGCTGGACAGGGCGGGGGGAACACTGAAGCTTTCTTT.

This chain joins TRBV18 and TRBJ2-7; D not certain. This CDR3 is 17 amino acids long. The germline V and J ends were trimmed by 6 bases and 0 bases, with 21 bases remaining between them. Per germline, CDR1 KGHSH and CDR2 LQKENI. Written as DNA, the CDR3 is TGTGCCAGCTCTCCTGGAACTCGACTCAGGAGCTCCTACGAGCAGTACTTC. This codes for CASSPGTRLRSSYEQYF.

The rearrangement joins TRBV7-3 to TRBJ2-3; D not certain. CDR1 is SGHTA and CDR2 is FQGTGA in the germline V gene. The ends were cut back, 4 bases at V and 2 bases at J, with 7 bases in the middle. The CDR3 has 13 residues. CDR3 DNA: TGTGCCAGCAGCTCGTCGATCACAGATACGCAGTATTTT. Protein product: CASSSSITDTQYF.

The chain uses TRBV19 and TRBJ2-3; TRBD2 is a possible D gene (5 bases). Looked up from germline, CDR1 is LNHDA and CDR2 is SQIVND (reference sequence). V shed 3 bases and J shed 2 bases, with 15 bases lying between them. There are 16 residues in the CDR3. CDR3 coding DNA: TGTGCCAGTAGTATCCGTACTAGTCCGATCACAGATACGCAGTATTTT. It specifies CASSIRTSPITDTQYF.

CDR3 residues: CASSFESASYEQYF. The CDR3 DNA is TGTGCCAGCAGCTTTGAAAGCGCGTCCTACGAGCAGTACTTC. The J gene is TRBJ2-7, the V gene TRBV11-1; D unclear. Deletions cut 3 bases from V and 1 base from J, with 10 bases between. The CDR3 has 14 residues. The germline CDR1 and CDR2 sequences are SGHAT and FQDESV (reference sequence).